This T cell receptor (beta chain) was profiled in a study of T cell clonality in common variable immunodeficiency. Findings of the study overall: In common variable immunodeficiency, TCR beta chains reportedly carried fewer deletions and N-nucleotide insertions. CVID subjects had higher TCRbeta clonality than healthy controls, most marked in about a third.

In regard to this clone: The antigen is unknown. Read data end 3 residues before the CDR3 end; the end is taken from the germline J gene.

Libraries were prepared by immunoSEQ multiplex PCR; TCRdb keeps only in-frame clonotypes and omits some of them. Its table records about 15,000 clones. V was clipped by 6 bases and J by 7 bases; unmatched bases: 9. The CDR3 is 15 residues long. Germline V gene data show CDR1 as LNHDA and CDR2 as SQIVND (reference sequence). The sequence derives from a human donor with common variable immunodeficiency. The chain recombines TRBV19 with TRBJ2-1; 10 nucleotides line up with TRBD2. The sample comprised peripheral blood mononuclear cells. CDR3 amino acids: CASRESSGSRNEQFF. The part of the CDR3 DNA that was read is TGTGCCAGTAGAGAGTCTAGCGGGAGTCGGAATGAG.